These T cell receptor beta chains were read from a single sample in a study of T-cell memory formation after mild COVID-19. TCRdb called the 5' RACE reads again in MiXCR, with one record for every CDR3 protein. The sample contains fewer than 550,000 distinct CDR3 sequences, roughly 20% of which appear only once. Sequenced input: PBMCs or a T cell subset sorted from them (not recorded which). These receptor sequences come from an adult woman who had mild COVID-19 (a few samples of this study predate the infection). Cell type and time point are not known. The CDR3 runs from the conserved cysteine through the conserved F or W. A D gene is named only where the DNA matches it firmly. Clone size is shown for a subset of rows, as once, few, many or a class of expanded clone.

clone size | J gene | D gene | V gene | CDR3 protein | CDR3 DNA
NA | TRBJ2-2 | NA | TRBV15 | CATTGESNRRELFF | TGTGCCACCACCGGCGAATCGAACCGTCGGGAGCTGTTTTTT
NA | TRBJ1-5 | NA | TRBV9 | CASGRENSNQPQHF | TGTGCCAGCGGGAGGGAGAACAGCAATCAGCCCCAGCATTTT
NA | TRBJ1-2 | NA | TRBV12-3/TRBV12-4 | CASTLGGVGGYTF | TGTGCCAGCACCCTTGGAGGGGTTGGTGGCTACACCTTC
NA | TRBJ2-3 | NA | TRBV12-3/TRBV12-4 | CASSPRRDTQYF | TGTGCCAGCAGCCCCCGTAGAGATACGCAGTATTTT
NA | TRBJ2-7 | NA | TRBV4-1 | CASSQGLWDTYEQYF | TGCGCCAGCAGCCAAGGTCTCTGGGACACATACGAGCAGTACTTC
NA | TRBJ2-3 | TRBD2 | TRBV15 | CATSRKGLADTQYF | TGTGCCACCAGCAGAAAGGGACTAGCGGATACGCAGTATTTT
NA | TRBJ1-6 | TRBD1 | TRBV24-1 | CATSGTGSSPLHF | TGTGCCACCAGTGGGACAGGGAGTTCACCCCTCCACTTT
NA | TRBJ1-5 | TRBD1 | TRBV12-3/TRBV12-4 | CASRTGTGRDQPQHF | TGTGCCAGCAGAACCGGGACAGGGCGGGATCAGCCCCAGCATTTT
few | TRBJ2-1 | TRBD1 | TRBV7-9 | CASSQLDRGLNHEQFF | TGTGCCAGCAGCCAACTCGACAGGGGGCTTAACCATGAGCAGTTCTTC
few | TRBJ2-7 | TRBD2 | TRBV4-2 | CASSQAGGFYEQYF | TGTGCCAGCAGCCAAGCGGGGGGGTTCTACGAGCAGTACTTC
NA | TRBJ2-1 | NA | TRBV5-1 | CASSRLRGRDNEQFF | TGCGCCAGCAGCCGGCTAAGGGGTAGGGACAATGAGCAGTTCTTC
NA | TRBJ1-1 | TRBD1 | TRBV6-5 | CASSAGGRGTEAFF | TGTGCCAGCAGTGCAGGGGGCCGGGGGACTGAAGCTTTCTTT
few | TRBJ2-7 | NA | TRBV6-1 | CASNSYEQYF | TGTGCCAGCAACAGTTACGAGCAGTACTTC
once | TRBJ1-2 | TRBD1 | TRBV30 | CAWSGPGQVNYGYTF | TGTGCCTGGAGTGGACCGGGACAGGTGAACTATGGCTACACCTTC
few | TRBJ2-1 | NA | TRBV5-1 | CASSLVGQGPYNEQFF | TGCGCCAGCAGCTTGGTAGGGCAGGGACCCTACAATGAGCAGTTCTTC
few | TRBJ2-7 | NA | TRBV25-1 | CASSRQSTYEQYF | TGTGCCAGCAGTAGACAGTCCACCTACGAGCAGTACTTC
few | TRBJ1-2 | NA | TRBV24-1 | CATSDGWENGYTF | TGTGCCACCAGTGACGGATGGGAAAATGGCTACACCTTC
once | TRBJ2-1 | NA | TRBV6-6 | CASSYSVTVSYNEQFF | TGTGCCAGCAGTTACTCGGTGACAGTCTCCTACAATGAGCAGTTCTTC
few | TRBJ2-3 | NA | TRBV5-1 | CASSLAGAGDTQYF | TGCGCCAGCAGCTTGGCGGGGGCGGGAGATACGCAGTATTTT
few | TRBJ2-5 | NA | TRBV11-2 | CASSSFWGGETQYF | TGTGCCAGCAGCTCCTTTTGGGGCGGTGAGACCCAGTACTTC
few | TRBJ2-1 | TRBD2 | TRBV12-3/TRBV12-4 | CASRKLAGGPGNEQFF | TGTGCCAGCAGAAAACTAGCGGGGGGGCCGGGGAATGAGCAGTTCTTC
few | TRBJ2-4 | TRBD1 | TRBV5-1 | CASSLEQGTKNIQYF | TGCGCCAGCAGCCTGGAACAGGGGACCAAAAACATTCAGTACTTC
many | TRBJ2-2 | TRBD1 | TRBV7-8 | CASSLGTGKTQRTGELFF | TGTGCCAGCAGCTTAGGGACAGGGAAGACTCAAAGGACCGGGGAGCTGTTTTTT
few | TRBJ1-5 | NA | TRBV12-3/TRBV12-4 | CASTPGGNQPQHF | TGTGCCAGCACCCCCGGGGGGAATCAGCCCCAGCATTTT
NA | TRBJ2-1 | TRBD2 | TRBV18 | CASSPRGVLVYNEQFF | TGTGCCAGCTCACCTCGGGGGGTCCTCGTCTACAATGAGCAGTTCTTC
NA | TRBJ1-5 | NA | TRBV12-3/TRBV12-4 | CASSLGVWGGQPQHF | TGTGCCAGCAGTTTAGGTGTGTGGGGCGGACAGCCCCAGCATTTT
few | TRBJ1-2 | TRBD1 | TRBV5-6 | CASSLGDRDYGYTF | TGTGCCAGCAGCTTGGGGGACAGGGACTATGGCTACACCTTC
NA | TRBJ2-2 | NA | TRBV24-1 | CATSDSGRTNTGELFF | TGTGCCACCAGTGATTCGGGACGGACGAACACCGGGGAGCTGTTTTTT
NA | TRBJ2-5 | TRBD2 | TRBV12-3/TRBV12-4 | CASSAGGDKETQYF | TGTGCCAGCAGTGCCGGGGGGGACAAAGAGACCCAGTACTTC
NA | TRBJ2-3 | NA | TRBV5-1 | CASDRGHSIPGTDTQYF | TGCGCCAGCGACCGAGGTCACAGCATCCCCGGTACAGATACGCAGTATTTT
NA | TRBJ2-3 | TRBD2 | TRBV6-4 | CASSDSTSGGGTDTQYF | TGTGCCAGCAGTGACTCGACTAGCGGGGGGGGCACAGATACGCAGTATTTT
NA | TRBJ2-2 | NA | TRBV5-1 | CASSRTSTGELFF | TGCGCCAGCAGTCGCACTAGCACCGGGGAGCTGTTTTTT
NA | TRBJ1-6 | NA | TRBV9 | CASSNSMDSPLHF | TGTGCCAGCAGCAATTCAATGGATTCACCCCTCCACTTT
few | TRBJ2-1 | TRBD2 | TRBV13 | CASSLRLAGLYNEQFF | TGTGCCAGCAGCCTCAGACTAGCGGGACTATACAATGAGCAGTTCTTC
few | TRBJ2-7 | NA | TRBV5-1 | CASGPVGGYEQYF | TGCGCCAGCGGCCCGGTCGGGGGTTACGAGCAGTACTTC
few | TRBJ2-6 | NA | TRBV19 | CASSIPLGANVLTF | TGTGCCAGTAGTATCCCTCTGGGGGCCAACGTCCTGACTTTC
many | TRBJ2-1 | NA | TRBV15 | CATSRGRREVHNEQFF | TGTGCCACCAGCAGAGGTCGGAGGGAGGTTCACAATGAGCAGTTCTTC
NA | TRBJ2-7 | NA | TRBV6-1 | CASQQESYEQYF | TGTGCCAGCCAACAGGAATCCTACGAGCAGTACTTC
few | TRBJ1-4 | NA | TRBV5-6 | CASSPAHGGEKLFF | TGTGCCAGCAGCCCCGCCCATGGGGGGGAAAAACTGTTTTTT
few | TRBJ2-2 | NA | TRBV6-2/TRBV6-3 | CASSLTITGELFF | TGTGCCAGCAGTCTAACAATTACCGGGGAGCTGTTTTTT
NA | TRBJ2-7 | NA | TRBV7-6 | CASSLGMGVSSYEQYF | TGTGCCAGCAGCTTAGGCATGGGGGTGAGCTCCTACGAGCAGTACTTC
once | TRBJ1-1 | NA | TRBV5-1 | CASTDGGTDTEAFF | TGCGCCAGCACAGACGGGGGGACGGACACTGAAGCTTTCTTT
NA | TRBJ2-5 | NA | TRBV20-1 | CSARPRMEETQYF | TGCAGTGCTAGACCTAGGATGGAGGAGACCCAGTACTTC
few | TRBJ1-1 | NA | TRBV10-3 | CAISDPGTVNTEAFF | TGTGCCATCAGTGATCCCGGGACGGTGAACACTGAAGCTTTCTTT
NA | TRBJ2-7 | NA | TRBV9 | CASSVEGWAPSYEQYF | TGTGCCAGCAGCGTAGAGGGGTGGGCTCCCTCCTACGAGCAGTACTTC
few | TRBJ2-5 | TRBD2 | TRBV7-9 | CASTPSGRSETQYF | TGTGCCAGCACCCCCAGCGGGAGAAGTGAGACCCAGTACTTC
NA | TRBJ2-7 | NA | TRBV20-1 | CSADDLGLHYEQYF | TGCAGTGCGGACGACCTCGGACTGCACTACGAGCAGTACTTC
many | TRBJ1-5 | TRBD1 | TRBV4-1 | CASSPPWDRGRDGNQPQHF | TGCGCCAGCAGCCCCCCATGGGACAGGGGCCGGGATGGCAATCAGCCCCAGCATTTT
NA | TRBJ2-1 | TRBD1 | TRBV9 | CASRYGTGDYNEQFF | TGTGCCAGCAGGTACGGGACAGGGGATTACAATGAGCAGTTCTTC
NA | TRBJ2-7 | NA | TRBV12-3/TRBV12-4 | CASSFSATYEQYF | TGTGCCAGCAGTTTCTCGGCCACTTACGAGCAGTACTTC
few | TRBJ1-6 | NA | TRBV10-2 | CASTQRGRSGDSPLHF | TGCGCCAGCACTCAACGGGGCAGGTCAGGTGATTCACCCCTCCACTTT
few | TRBJ2-3 | TRBD2 | TRBV15 | CATSRPRKGLVGDTQYF | TGTGCCACCAGCAGACCTCGCAAGGGACTAGTCGGGGATACGCAGTATTTT
NA | TRBJ2-1 | TRBD2 | TRBV7-7 | CASSPSGTYNEQFF | TGTGCTAGCAGCCCTAGCGGGACCTACAATGAGCAGTTCTTC
NA | TRBJ2-1 | NA | TRBV12-3/TRBV12-4 | CASSGRGRANYNEQFF | TGTGCCAGCAGTGGTCGGGGTAGGGCAAACTACAATGAGCAGTTCTTC
NA | TRBJ2-7 | NA | TRBV12-3/TRBV12-4 | CASQGTEQYF | TGTGCCAGCCAGGGGACGGAGCAGTACTTC
NA | TRBJ2-7 | NA | TRBV11-2 | CASSLDTGYRYEQYF | TGTGCCAGCAGCTTAGATACGGGCTACAGGTACGAGCAGTACTTC
few | TRBJ2-1 | TRBD1 | TRBV10-3 | CAIRGDRGQNEQFF | TGTGCCATCAGAGGGGACAGGGGACAAAATGAGCAGTTCTTC
few | TRBJ1-2 | TRBD1 | TRBV6-1 | CASSENRGLGYTF | TGTGCCAGCAGTGAAAACAGGGGGCTTGGCTACACCTTC
few | TRBJ2-7 | NA | TRBV6-5 | CASSPDFQRSYEQYF | TGTGCCAGCAGTCCCGATTTTCAAAGGAGCTACGAGCAGTACTTC
few | TRBJ2-3 | TRBD2 | TRBV20-1 | CSAAKGRAFTDTQYF | TGCAGTGCCGCTAAGGGGAGGGCTTTCACAGATACGCAGTATTTT